This entry lists 20 T cell receptor beta chains sequenced from one sample in a study of T cells expressing NK-cell markers. Using the 5' RACE reads, TCRdb records one entry per CDR3 protein without DNA. With 300,000 to 500,000 distinct CDR3 sequences in the sample, the ten largest clones hold around 11%. The specimen sequenced was blood T cells: a sorted CD56 or NKG2C T cell subset, CD4+ or CD8+ T cells, or bulk PBMC T cells (not recorded which). The receptors here all came from a woman in her fifties or sixties in good health.

The rearrangement uses TRBV12-3 or TRBV12-4 and TRBJ1-4; the D gene TCRdb calls, TRBD1, cannot be checked with no DNA. CDR3 length: 15 amino acids. The chain's CDR3 is CASSYTGGGNEKLFF.

This chain connects TRBV20-1 to TRBJ2-1; the TCRdb D gene call, TRBD2, has no DNA to confirm it. The CDR3 covers 16 residues. Per germline, CDR1 DFQATT and CDR2 SNEGSKA (reference sequence). This chain's CDR3 is CSSYRSGRGSYNEQFF.

The chain is built from TRBV24-1 and TRBJ1-5; the D call of TRBD1 rests on TCRdb alone, since no DNA is present to check it. The germline V gene has CDR1 KGHDR and CDR2 SFDVKD. This CDR3 has 17 residues. The chain's CDR3 is CATSDPSTGTSNQPQHF.

The rearrangement joins TRBV24-1 to TRBJ2-7; TCRdb gives TRBD1 as the D gene, but with no DNA this cannot be confirmed. The germline gives CDR1 KGHDR, CDR2 SFDVKD. This CDR3 region has 12 residues. CDR3 loop: CATSAGDYEQYF.

The V gene is TRBV5-1, the J gene TRBJ1-2; TCRdb gives TRBD1 as the D gene, but with no DNA this cannot be confirmed. The length of the CDR3 is 14 residues. From germline, CDR1 is SGHRS and CDR2 YFSETQ. CDR3 loop: CASTQTGGVYGYTF.

The chain links TRBV29-1 to TRBJ1-1; lacking DNA, the TRBD1 call made by TCRdb goes unchecked. Germline CDR1 and CDR2: SQVTM and ANQGSEA. The CDR3 consists of 14 residues. The CDR3: CSVLRPDRAGEAFF.

J is TRBJ2-1 and V is TRBV11-2. Germline values: CDR1 SGHAT, CDR2 FQNNGV. CDR3 length equals 16 residues. This CDR3 is CASSFRSGSSYNEQFF.

This chain connects TRBV5-6 to TRBJ1-5; TCRdb picks TRBD1, but there is no DNA to check that call. The CDR3 spans 14 residues. Germline V gene sequence: CDR1 SGHDT, CDR2 YYEEEE. The CDR3 spells CASSWGTDNQPQHF.

The gene calls are TRBV5-1 and TRBJ2-2; TCRdb selects TRBD2, and the lack of DNA leaves this call unchecked. CDR1 is SGHRS and CDR2 is YFSETQ in the germline V gene. This CDR3 spans 18 amino acids. CDR3 sequence reads: CASSLVLAGGLNTGELFF.

V usage is TRBV5-1 and J usage is TRBJ2-5; TCRdb outputs TRBD1, but without DNA this stays unchecked. The germline CDR1 and CDR2 sequences are SGHRS and YFSETQ. This CDR3 has 15 amino acids. The CDR3 loop is CASSLPGGQQETQYF.

The chain couples TRBV3-1 to TRBJ2-6; checking the TCRdb D call of TRBD1 is not possible without DNA. Looked up from germline, CDR1 is LGHDT and CDR2 is YNNKEL (reference sequence). The CDR3 extends over 17 amino acids. The CDR3 sequence: CASSRPGRRTGANVLTF.

V and J are TRBV5-1 and TRBJ2-2. Germline V gene sequence: CDR1 SGHRS, CDR2 YFSETQ. The CDR3 has 15 residues. The CDR3 spells CASRSRPGMSGELFF.

This chain connects TRBV12-3 or TRBV12-4 to TRBJ1-2; TCRdb's assignment of TRBD1 cannot be checked, as there is no DNA. This CDR3 contains 15 residues. CDR3 in amino acids: CASSPSSQALYGYTF.

The gene calls are TRBV11-2 and TRBJ1-3; there is no DNA to check the TCRdb D call of TRBD1. The CDR3 has 16 amino acids. Germline CDR1 and CDR2: SGHAT and FQNNGV. The CDR3: CASSPRQGISGNTIYF.

CDR3: CAIRQSRLNEQFF. The J gene is TRBJ2-1, the V gene TRBV10-3. The CDR3 loop spans 13 amino acids. Per the germline V gene, CDR1 is ENHRY and CDR2 is SYGVKD.

The gene calls are TRBV29-1 and TRBJ2-2. Germline CDR1 and CDR2: SQVTM and ANQGSEA. The CDR3 totals 12 residues. The CDR3 is CSVDYGTGELFF.

The chain couples TRBV20-1 to TRBJ2-2; lacking DNA, the TRBD2 call made by TCRdb goes unchecked. Germline CDR1 and CDR2: DFQATT and SNEGSKA (reference sequence). The CDR3 runs to 15 residues. This CDR3 is CSARDPRGLSGELFF.

The J gene is TRBJ1-6, the V gene TRBV6-5; the D call of TRBD1 rests on TCRdb alone, since no DNA is present to check it. The CDR3 totals 12 residues. CDR1 and CDR2 (germline): MNHEY, SVGAGI. The CDR3 is CASRRGDSPLHF.

CDR3 residues: CASTEGMNTEAFF. The J gene is TRBJ1-1, the V gene TRBV5-1. This CDR3 is built from 13 residues. CDR1 and CDR2 from the germline V gene are SGHRS and YFSETQ.

V is TRBV5-1 and J is TRBJ2-4; TCRdb outputs TRBD1, but without DNA this stays unchecked. CDR1 SGHRS and CDR2 YFSETQ come from the germline V gene. This CDR3 comprises 12 residues. The CDR3 protein is CASSFGEQGWYF.